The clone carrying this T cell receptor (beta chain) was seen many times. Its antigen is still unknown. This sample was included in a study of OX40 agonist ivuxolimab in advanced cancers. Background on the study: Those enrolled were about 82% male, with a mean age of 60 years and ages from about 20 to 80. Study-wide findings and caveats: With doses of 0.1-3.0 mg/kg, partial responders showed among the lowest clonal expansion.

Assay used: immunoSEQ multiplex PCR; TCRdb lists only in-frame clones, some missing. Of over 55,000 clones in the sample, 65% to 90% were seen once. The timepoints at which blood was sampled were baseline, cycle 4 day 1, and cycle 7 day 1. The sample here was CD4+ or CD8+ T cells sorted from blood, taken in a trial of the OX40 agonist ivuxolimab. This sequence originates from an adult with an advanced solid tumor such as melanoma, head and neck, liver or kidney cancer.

CDR3 protein: CASSLITGELFF. The CDR3 DNA follows: TGCGCCAGCAGCCTAATCACCGGGGAGCTGTTTTTT. V and J are TRBV4-1 and TRBJ2-2; D unresolved. Per germline, CDR1 MGHRA and CDR2 YSYEKL. The CDR3 runs to 12 residues. Trimming removed 4 bases from V and 4 bases from J, with 4 bases in between.